One sample yielded the 26 T cell receptor beta chains listed below, sequenced in a study of shared clonotypes between healthy human individuals (TCRdb year 2020). The receptor library was made with the immunoSEQ multiplex PCR assay. This is the immuneACCESS table as TCRdb keeps it, with only in-frame sequences that have V and J called. A part of the clones is gone; compared with another copy, unresolved V genes explain less than half, and the rest is unexplained. For this sample the table gives over 400,000 clones, of which over 70% were detected only once. Over 9.5% of the sample is in the top ten clones. The specimen was PBMCs. The receptor source for this set is a woman aged 40 to 55 in good health. Some clones in this sample may be carry-over from other donors' samples.

This chain links TRBV30 with TRBJ2-1; 9 bases are a match to TRBD2. After removal of 3 bases from V and 0 bases from J, the junction contained 6 bases not matched to a gene. The CDR3 is 16 amino acids. Germline values: CDR1 GTSNPN, CDR2 SVGIG (reference sequence). The CDR3 is CAWRGLAFYSYNEQFF. CDR3 DNA: TGTGCCTGGAGGGGACTAGCCTTTTACTCCTACAATGAGCAGTTCTTC.

With regard to this clone: This sample also contains other DNA sequences that code for the same CDR3. The chain couples TRBV7-3 to TRBJ2-3; no clear D gene. Trimming pared 3 bases from V and 1 base from J, leaving 5 bases between. Germline lookup yields CDR1 SGHTA and CDR2 FQGTGA. The CDR3 length is 13 residues. Written as DNA, the CDR3 is TGTGCCAGCAGCTTCAGAGGCACAGATACGCAGTATTTT. Its translation: CASSFRGTDTQYF.

The chain has TRBV6-1 and TRBJ1-2, with D perhaps matching TRBD1 (5 bases). Trimming shortened V by 0 bases and J by 2 bases, and 16 bases separated the two germline ends. CDR3 size: 17 residues. Germline CDR1 and CDR2: MNHNS and SASEGT. The CDR3 loop reads CASSEAWWGVGNYGYTF. CDR3 DNA sequence: TGTGCCAGCAGTGAAGCGTGGTGGGGGGTCGGAAACTATGGCTACACCTTC.

A note on this clone: Since a far larger clone is one base different, this is likely a read error. This same CDR3 is encoded by further DNA sequences in the sample. The gene calls are TRBV5-6 and TRBJ1-5; D is possibly TRBD1 (5 bases). Trimming removed 2 bases from V and 8 bases from J, with 20 bases in between. Germline CDR1 and CDR2: SGHDT and YYEEEE. The CDR3 extends over 16 amino acids. The CDR3 region is CASSFGGDGRWKPQHF. The CDR3 DNA follows: TGTGCCAGCAGCTTCGGGGGGGACGGGCGGTGGAAGCCCCAGCATTTT.

The rearrangement joins TRBV5-1 to TRBJ1-1, with D perhaps TRBD1 (6 bases). Germline lookup yields CDR1 SGHRS and CDR2 YFSETQ. The CDR3 sequence is 15 residues long. Trimming left V 5 bases short and J 0 bases short, with 14 bases between. The CDR3 nucleotides read TGCGCCAGCAGTAGGGGGGACACGATGAACACTGAAGCTTTCTTT. This sequence encodes CASSRGDTMNTEAFF. The full variable domain, rest sourced from reference TRBV5-1 and TRBJ1-1, is KAGVTQTPRYLIKTRGQQVTLSCSPISGHRSVSWYQQTPGQGLQFLFEYFSETQRNKGNFPGRFSGRQFSNSRSEMNVSTLELGDSALYLCASSRGDTMNTEAFFGQGTRLTVV.

The V gene is TRBV18, the J gene TRBJ2-3; D is ambiguous. The CDR3 sequence is 14 residues long. The V and J ends lost 3 bases and 0 bases respectively, with 7 bases between them. Germline CDR1 reads KGHSH; CDR2 reads LQKENI. The chain's CDR3 is CASSPTHSTDTQYF. In nucleotides, the CDR3 is TGTGCCAGCTCACCGACCCACAGCACAGATACGCAGTATTTT.

In its sample, this clone was seen once. The junction shows a germline mismatch at one end, possibly a read error. J is TRBJ2-7 and V is TRBV10-3; 8 bases map to TRBD2. This CDR3 comprises 15 residues. Germline V gene data show CDR1 as ENHRY and CDR2 as SYGVKD. This CDR3 is CASSADAGGVYEQYF. CDR3 coding DNA: TGTGCCAGCAGTGCAGACGCCGGGGGGGTGTACGAGCAGTACTTC.

Regarding this clone: Just one base apart from a much larger clone, this may be a read error. The chain recombines TRBV4-1 with TRBJ2-1, with D uncertain. Trimming left V 5 bases short and J 5 bases short, with 7 bases between. CDR3 length equals 12 residues. CDR1 and CDR2 (germline): MGHRA, YSYEKL. The CDR3 DNA follows: TGCGCCAGCAGCTACCTTAACAATGAGCAGTTCTTC. This encodes CASSYLNNEQFF.

To note about this clone: With a far larger clone one base away, a read error is the likely cause. Given the absence of the conserved phenylalanine or tryptophan at the CDR3 end, a read error is likely. The chain combines TRBV30 with TRBJ1-3; perhaps TRBD1 as D (6 bases). Germline CDR1 is GTSNPN and CDR2 is SVGIG (reference sequence). V was pared by 1 base and J by 1 base, with 11 bases between. The CDR3 runs 15 residues. The CDR3 sequence is CAWSADRHSGNTIYS. The CDR3 DNA sequence: TGTGCCTGGAGTGCGGACAGACATTCTGGAAACACCATATATTCT.

The chain combines TRBV30 with TRBJ1-5; perhaps TRBD1 as D (5 bases). The germline V gene has CDR1 GTSNPN and CDR2 SVGIG (reference sequence). Trimming left V 2 bases short and J 1 base short, with 9 bases between. The CDR3 extends over 14 amino acids. The CDR3 is CAWSSGLSNQPQHF. In DNA form, the CDR3 reads TGTGCCTGGAGTTCAGGGTTAAGCAATCAGCCCCAGCATTTT.

The chain is built from TRBV2 and TRBJ2-5; tentatively, D is TRBD1 (5 bases). Germline V lookup: CDR1 SNHLY, CDR2 FYNNEI. The CDR3 totals 15 residues. Trimming stripped 7 bases from V and 3 bases from J, with 18 bases between. CDR3 in amino acids: CASNQIEAGKETQYF. The CDR3 DNA reads TGTGCCAGCAACCAGATTGAGGCAGGGAAAGAGACCCAGTACTTC.

Points on this clone: The sample holds other DNA sequences that translate to the same CDR3. The chain employs TRBV27 and TRBJ1-1; 7 bases align to TRBD1. Germline V gives CDR1 MNHEY, CDR2 SMNVEV (reference sequence). V gave up 5 bases and J gave up 1 base; unmatched junction bases: 4. The CDR3 has 14 residues. For the CDR3, the DNA is TGTGCCAGCAGTACGCGACAGGGGAACACTGAAGCTTTCTTT. Translation: CASSTRQGNTEAFF.

This chain joins TRBV5-3 and TRBJ2-2; D is uncertain. TRBV5-3 is an open reading frame whose function is uncertain. The CDR3 contains 12 residues. The V end was cut by 5 bases, the J end by 7 bases, with 9 bases between. The chain's CDR3 is CARRRFCGELFF. The CDR3 DNA follows: TGTGCCAGAAGGCGCTTCTGCGGGGAGCTGTTTTTT.

The chain links TRBV27 to TRBJ1-2; D gene uncertain. The CDR3 covers 14 residues. V was clipped by 0 bases and J by 7 bases, with 12 bases between them. The V gene's germline CDR1 is MNHEY and CDR2 SMNVEV (reference sequence). For the CDR3, the DNA is TGTGCCAGCAGTTTATCGGGCACCCTGGGTGGCTACACCTTC. Its translation: CASSLSGTLGGYTF.

Points on this clone: This is likely an artifact of a read error, given a far larger clone one base away. CDR3 region: CASSLGTSQPQHF. The CDR3 DNA is TGTGCCAGCAGCTTGGGTACCAGTCAGCCCCAGCATTTT. The chain has TRBV5-6 and TRBJ1-5; D is undetermined. Deletions cut 0 bases from V and 6 bases from J, with 7 bases between. The CDR3 totals 13 residues. The germline gives CDR1 SGHDT, CDR2 YYEEEE.

This clone was seen a single time. The chain employs TRBV25-1 and TRBJ2-6; no definite D call. Trimming cost V 0 bases and J 0 bases, with 6 bases left between them. The CDR3 consists of 16 residues. CDR1 is MGHDK and CDR2 is SYGVNS in the germline V gene. In nucleotides, the CDR3 is TGTGCCAGCAGTGAATATGAGGTCTCTGGGGCCAACGTCCTGACTTTC. It encodes CASSEYEVSGANVLTF. Full variable domain (remainder filled in from reference TRBV25-1 and TRBJ2-6): EADIYQTPRYLVIGTGKKITLECSQTMGHDKMYWYQQDPGMELHLIHYSYGVNSTEKGDLSSESTVSRIRTEHFPLTLESARPSHTSQYLCASSEYEVSGANVLTFGAGSRLTVL.

The V and J genes are TRBV5-1 and TRBJ2-5, with TRBD2 matching 11 bases. The CDR3 consists of 16 residues. V lost 4 bases to trimming and J lost 3 bases; unmatched junction nucleotides: 8. Germline lookup yields CDR1 SGHRS and CDR2 YFSETQ. The CDR3 protein is CASSPTPLAGEETQYF. CDR3 DNA sequence: TGCGCCAGCAGCCCAACTCCACTAGCGGGAGAAGAGACCCAGTACTTC.

Turning to this clone: A far larger clone is a single base away, which makes a read error likely. Other nucleotide sequences in the sample specify the same CDR3. The chain recombines TRBV19 with TRBJ1-1; no clear D. This CDR3 is built from 14 residues. In germline, CDR1 is LNHDA, CDR2 SQIVND (reference sequence). V shed 1 base and J shed 2 bases, with 8 bases lying between them. CDR3 coding DNA: TGTGCCAGTAGTATAGGGGCAGCTAACACTGAAGCTTTCTTT. This encodes CASSIGAANTEAFF.

This chain joins TRBV5-1 and TRBJ2-6, with 13 nucleotides matching TRBD2. CDR1 is SGHRS, CDR2 YFSETQ, per germline. The junction had 2 bases not matched to a gene; V was cut back by 2 bases and J by 3 bases. This CDR3 comprises 17 residues. The CDR3 sequence: CASSLRTSGSGANVLTF. For the CDR3, the DNA is TGCGCCAGCAGCTTACGGACTAGCGGGAGTGGGGCCAACGTCCTGACTTTC.

Only a few counts were recorded for this clone. The V call is TRBV30, the J call TRBJ1-1; 9 bases match TRBD1. The length of the CDR3 is 13 residues. Germline CDR1 and CDR2: GTSNPN and SVGIG (reference sequence). Trimming at V came to 4 bases and at J to 5 bases, leaving 5 bases not matched to a gene. As DNA, the CDR3 is TGTGCCTGGAAACAGGGGGCATGGACTGAAGCTTTCTTT. Protein: CAWKQGAWTEAFF.

Details on this clone: This may be a read error, as it is one base from a much larger clone. The chain recombines TRBV11-3 with TRBJ2-5; tentative D call: TRBD2 (5 bases). V shed 5 bases and J shed 5 bases, with 18 bases lying between them. The CDR3 is 15 amino acids. Looked up from germline, CDR1 is SGHNT and CDR2 is YENEEA. The DNA of the CDR3 is TGTGCCAGCAGCCCCACTAACGGGGTGGTTGAGACCCAGTACTTC. Protein sequence: CASSPTNGVVETQYF.

This chain links TRBV6-6 with TRBJ2-5; 11 nucleotides match TRBD1. CDR3 length: 15 residues. Germline V lookup: CDR1 MNHNY, CDR2 SVGAGI (reference sequence). Trimming at V came to 5 bases and at J to 3 bases, leaving 5 bases not matched to a gene. CDR3 protein: CASSRRTGGEETQYF. DNA for the CDR3: TGTGCCAGCAGTCGTCGGACAGGGGGCGAAGAGACCCAGTACTTC.

In this sample, this clone turned up many times. The identical CDR3 is also encoded by other nucleotide sequences in the sample. The CDR3 reads CSGGQGRDTEAFF. CDR3 coding DNA: TGCAGCGGGGGACAGGGGAGGGACACTGAAGCTTTCTTT. The gene calls are TRBV29-1 and TRBJ1-1; 10 nucleotides match TRBD1. The V segment lost 7 bases and the J segment 3 bases; nucleotides outside the gene matches: 5. The CDR3 is 13 amino acids. Germline V gene data show CDR1 as SQVTM and CDR2 as ANQGSEA.

This chain links TRBV7-8 with TRBJ2-1, with 8 nucleotides matching TRBD2. The CDR3 runs 16 residues. Germline V gene lookup returns CDR1 SGHVS and CDR2 FQNEAQ. V shed 6 bases, J shed 2 bases, and the junction held 9 bases outside the gene matches. The CDR3 DNA reads TGTGCCAGCAGATTCACCAGCGGGGGAGCCTACAATGAGCAGTTCTTC. Encoded protein: CASRFTSGGAYNEQFF.

J is TRBJ2-3 and V is TRBV2; TRBD1 matches 7 bases. The germline gives CDR1 SNHLY, CDR2 FYNNEI. This CDR3 comprises 14 residues. The V segment lost 11 bases and the J segment 0 bases; nucleotides outside the gene matches: 8. The CDR3 reads CAGLRDRSTDTQYF. CDR3 sequence (DNA): TGTGCCGGCCTACGGGACAGAAGCACAGATACGCAGTATTTT.

This clone came up many times. V and J are TRBV19 and TRBJ1-1, with TRBD1 as a possible D gene (6 bases). CDR1 and CDR2 (germline): LNHDA, SQIVND (reference sequence). The CDR3 contains 13 residues. V lost 10 bases to trimming and J lost 4 bases, with 16 bases between them. CDR3 DNA: TGTGCCACCCAAACAGGGTCCCCCACTGAAGCTTTCTTT. This sequence encodes CATQTGSPTEAFF.